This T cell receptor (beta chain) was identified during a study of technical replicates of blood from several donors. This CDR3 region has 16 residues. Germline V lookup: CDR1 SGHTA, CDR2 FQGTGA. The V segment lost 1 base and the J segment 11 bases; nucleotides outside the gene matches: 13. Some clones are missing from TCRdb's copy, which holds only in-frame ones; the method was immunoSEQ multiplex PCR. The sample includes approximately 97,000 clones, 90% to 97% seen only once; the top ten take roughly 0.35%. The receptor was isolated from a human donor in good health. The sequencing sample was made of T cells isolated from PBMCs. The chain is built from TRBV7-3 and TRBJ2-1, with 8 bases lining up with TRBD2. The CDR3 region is CASSLISPSAGEKQFF. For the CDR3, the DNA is TGTGCCAGCAGCTTAATAAGCCCCTCAGCGGGAGAGAAGCAGTTCTTC.